This entry lists 13 T cell receptor beta chains sequenced from one sample in a study of blood T cell repertoires in COVID-19. Method: immunoSEQ multiplex PCR; TCRdb's copy keeps in-frame clones and lacks some. In the table there are fewer than 300,000 clones, 70% to 85% of which are singletons. The sequenced sample was peripheral blood. These receptors originate from a woman aged 80 or over with acute or convalescent COVID-19.

The chain employs TRBV30 and TRBJ2-7; 16 nucleotides agree with TRBD2. Germline loops: CDR1 GTSNPN, CDR2 SVGIG (reference sequence). CDR3 length equals 18 residues. Trimming at V came to 1 base and at J to 2 bases, leaving 8 bases not matched to a gene. The CDR3 protein is CAWSALPGTSGRAYEQYF. The CDR3 DNA reads as TGTGCCTGGAGTGCCCTACCAGGGACTAGCGGGAGGGCCTACGAGCAGTACTTC.

The genes are TRBV7-9 and TRBJ2-7; TRBD2 matches at 8 bases. Germline lookup yields CDR1 SEHNR and CDR2 FQNEAQ (reference sequence). V gave up 1 base and J gave up 1 base; unmatched junction bases: 0. This CDR3 has 14 residues. CDR3 nucleotides: TGTGCCAGCAGCTTAGGCGGGGGGTCCTACGAGCAGTACTTC. Its protein is CASSLGGGSYEQYF.

V and J are TRBV5-1 and TRBJ2-1, with TRBD1 identical over 12 bases. Germline V gives CDR1 SGHRS, CDR2 YFSETQ. V was clipped by 4 bases and J by 7 bases; unmatched bases: 9. CDR3 length: 16 amino acids. The DNA for the CDR3 is TGCGCCAGCAGCCTCTGGGGGACAGGGGGCAGGAATGAGCAGTTCTTC. It is translated as CASSLWGTGGRNEQFF.

This chain links TRBV4-1 with TRBJ2-3; D perhaps matches TRBD2 (7 bases). V was pared by 6 bases and J by 3 bases, with 16 bases between. Germline V gives CDR1 MGHRA, CDR2 YSYEKL. The CDR3 spans 15 residues. The CDR3 loop is CASRRGGARTDTQYF. In DNA form, the CDR3 reads TGCGCCAGCAGGCGAGGGGGGGCGAGGACAGATACGCAGTATTTT.

V gene TRBV18 combines with J gene TRBJ1-2, with 7 bases matching TRBD1. V shed 3 bases and J 2 bases; nucleotides not matched to a gene: 9. This CDR3 contains 16 residues. CDR1 is KGHSH and CDR2 is LQKENI in the germline V gene. The CDR3 DNA reads as TGTGCCAGCTCACCCCGACAGGGTAATCAGAACTATGGCTACACCTTC. The encoded protein is CASSPRQGNQNYGYTF.

The chain joins TRBV5-1 to TRBJ1-1, with unresolved D. Looked up from germline, CDR1 is SGHRS and CDR2 is YFSETQ. The CDR3 runs 15 residues. V lost 4 bases and J 5 bases, leaving 18 bases between the germline ends. CDR3 region: CASSPSRAGLTEAFF. For the CDR3, the DNA is TGCGCCAGCAGCCCCTCGCGGGCAGGATTAACTGAAGCTTTCTTT. Variable domain in full (rest from reference TRBV5-1 and TRBJ1-1): KAGVTQTPRYLIKTRGQQVTLSCSPISGHRSVSWYQQTPGQGLQFLFEYFSETQRNKGNFPGRFSGRQFSNSRSEMNVSTLELGDSALYLCASSPSRAGLTEAFFGQGTRLTVV.

This clone was counted only a few times. The chain recombines TRBV6-5 with TRBJ2-2; D unresolved. CDR3 size: 15 residues. The germline V and J ends were trimmed by 2 bases and 9 bases, with 16 bases remaining between them. Germline CDR1 and CDR2: MNHEY and SVGAGI. CDR3 sequence reads: CASSYQVRQGRELFF. CDR3 bases: TGTGCCAGCAGTTACCAGGTCCGCCAAGGCCGGGAGCTGTTTTTT.

This clone was detected once. CDR3 nucleotides: TGCAGTGTTCCCTACGGGGAGACCCAGTACTTC. Encoded protein: CSVPYGETQYF. The chain carries TRBV20-1 and TRBJ2-5; D is ambiguous. This CDR3 region has 11 residues. CDR1 is DFQATT, CDR2 SNEGSKA, per germline (reference sequence). Deletions cut 7 bases from V and 5 bases from J, with 11 bases between.

The chain carries TRBV20-1 and TRBJ2-7; the D gene is possibly TRBD1 (7 bases). Between the trimmed V and J ends, which lost 3 bases and 6 bases, there was a span of 15 bases. This CDR3 comprises 13 residues. Germline CDR1 and CDR2: DFQATT and SNEGSKA (reference sequence). CDR3: CSASSDRDFEQYF. The CDR3 DNA follows: TGCAGTGCTAGTAGTGACAGGGACTTCGAGCAGTACTTC.

The chain couples TRBV7-2 to TRBJ2-1, with a tentative D call TRBD1 (6 bases). Trimming left V 5 bases short and J 5 bases short, with 13 bases between. This CDR3 is built from 14 residues. The germline V gene has CDR1 SGHTA and CDR2 FQGNSA. CDR3 nucleotides: TGTGCCAGCAGCGGCAGGGGAGTCGACAATGAGCAGTTCTTC. Protein sequence: CASSGRGVDNEQFF.

The rearrangement joins TRBV27 to TRBJ2-1, with 13 bases matching TRBD2. This CDR3 is 16 amino acids long. The ends lost 3 bases at V and 7 bases at J; junction bases unmatched: 6. CDR1 and CDR2 from the germline V gene are MNHEY and SMNVEV (reference sequence). CDR3 sequence reads: CASSFATTSGRNEQFF. The CDR3 DNA is TGTGCCAGCAGTTTCGCGACGACTAGCGGGAGGAATGAGCAGTTCTTC.

This clone was counted a single time. The chain carries TRBV5-1 and TRBJ1-6; possibly TRBD1 for D (6 bases). Germline V gene lookup returns CDR1 SGHRS and CDR2 YFSETQ. This CDR3 spans 14 amino acids. Between the trimmed V and J ends, which lost 2 bases and 7 bases, there was a span of 10 bases. The CDR3 here is CASSFNRDNSPLHF. DNA of the CDR3: TGCGCCAGCAGCTTCAACAGGGACAATTCACCCCTCCACTTT.

The chain employs TRBV13 and TRBJ1-1, with D possibly matching TRBD1 (5 bases). V dropped 2 bases and J dropped 1 base, with 20 bases sitting between them. This CDR3 contains 18 residues. Germline V gene data show CDR1 as PRHDT and CDR2 as FYEKMQ (reference sequence). The CDR3 DNA sequence: TGTGCCAGCAGCTTATTCAAATTTAGGGACTGGGGGAACACTGAAGCTTTCTTT. Its translation is CASSLFKFRDWGNTEAFF.